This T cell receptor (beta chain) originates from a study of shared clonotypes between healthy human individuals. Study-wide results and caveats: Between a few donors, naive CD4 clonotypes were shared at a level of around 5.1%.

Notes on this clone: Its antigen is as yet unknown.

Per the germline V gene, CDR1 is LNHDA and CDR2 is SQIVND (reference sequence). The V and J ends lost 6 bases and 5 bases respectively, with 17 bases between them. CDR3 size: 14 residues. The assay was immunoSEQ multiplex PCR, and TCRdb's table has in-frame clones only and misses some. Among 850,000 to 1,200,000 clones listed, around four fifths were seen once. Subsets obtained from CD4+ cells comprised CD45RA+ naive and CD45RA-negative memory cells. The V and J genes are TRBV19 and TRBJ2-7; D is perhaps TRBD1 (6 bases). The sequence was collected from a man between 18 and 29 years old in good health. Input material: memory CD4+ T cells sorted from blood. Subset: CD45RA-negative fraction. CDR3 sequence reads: CASSLPGQGNEQYF. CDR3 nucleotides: TGTGCCAGTAGCCTGCCGGGCCAGGGGAACGAGCAGTACTTC.